The sequence of this TCR beta chain was determined in a study of T cells in Graves' hyperthyroidism and ophthalmopathy. Absent ophthalmopathy progression within 18 months defined stable Graves' hyperthyroidism. RNA transcripts provided the source from which TCR beta CDR3 regions were amplified. The HTBI set primed first-round TCR CDR3 RT-PCR. TCRdb redid the calling of the multiplex PCR reads with MiXCR, one entry per CDR3 protein. Here the sample spans around 300,000 distinct CDR3 sequences, around 13% being singletons. The specimen was blood. This TCR came from a woman aged 40 to 49 with Graves' hyperthyroidism.

The CDR3: CASSPPGLAGGGGHYNEQFF. The DNA for the CDR3 is TGTGCCAGCTCACCACCGGGACTAGCGGGAGGAGGGGGCCACTACAATGAGCAGTTCTTC. The chain employs TRBV14 and TRBJ2-1, with 15 bases that match TRBD2. The CDR3 contains 20 residues. With 8 bases clipped from V and 3 bases from J, the junction kept 17 bases outside the gene matches. In germline, CDR1 is SGHDN, CDR2 FVKESK.